The 12 T cell receptor beta chains listed next were all sequenced from one sample in a study of shared clonotypes between healthy human individuals. TCRdb's copy holds only in-frame clones and misses some; the assay was immunoSEQ multiplex PCR. The table has more than 2 million clones, roughly 94% seen once. The specimen was naive CD4+ T cells sorted from blood. The sample's subset: CD45RA+ positively selected. The receptors derive from a man younger than 30 in good health.

This chain joins TRBV6-5 and TRBJ2-6; no reliable D call. Germline V gene data show CDR1 as MNHEY and CDR2 as SVGAGI. CDR3 length: 14 residues. V was shortened by 10 bases and J by 1 base, with 11 bases between the two germline ends. In DNA, the CDR3 is TGTGCCACCCATTTAACGTCTGGGGCCAACGTCCTGACTTTC. It yields the protein CATHLTSGANVLTF.

The rearrangement uses TRBV7-9 and TRBJ1-5; TRBD1 might be the D (5 bases). There are 14 residues in the CDR3. Trimming pared 4 bases from V and 3 bases from J, leaving 10 bases between. CDR1 SEHNR and CDR2 FQNEAQ come from the germline V gene (reference sequence). The CDR3 sequence is CASSSWDFNQPQHF. CDR3 DNA sequence: TGTGCCAGCAGCTCTTGGGACTTCAATCAGCCCCAGCATTTT.

The table lists this clone with a count of one. J is TRBJ1-1 and V is TRBV2, with 8 positions matching TRBD1. Germline CDR1 and CDR2: SNHLY and FYNNEI. There are 16 residues in the CDR3. Losses at the gene ends were 4 bases for V and 1 base for J; bases not matched to a gene: 8. CDR3 sequence: CASSGTGRGTNTEAFF. CDR3 in DNA: TGTGCCAGCAGTGGGACAGGGCGAGGTACGAACACTGAAGCTTTCTTT. Full variable domain (missing parts from reference TRBV2 and TRBJ1-1): EPEVTQTPSHQVTQMGQEVILRCVPISNHLYFYWYRQILGQKVEFLVSFYNNEISEKSEIFDDQFSVERPDGSNFTLKIRSTKLEDSAMYFCASSGTGRGTNTEAFFGQGTRLTVV.

The V and J genes are TRBV7-8 and TRBJ2-3; tentatively, D is TRBD2 (5 bases). V gave up 5 bases and J gave up 3 bases, with 15 bases separating them. Germline assignment: CDR1 SGHVS and CDR2 FQNEAQ. This CDR3 region has 15 residues. The DNA of the CDR3 is TGTGCCAGCAGCAATTACAGAACGGGAACAGATACGCAGTATTTT. Translated: CASSNYRTGTDTQYF.

A few counts support this clone. The chain recombines TRBV28 with TRBJ1-6; D is possibly TRBD1 (6 bases). CDR3 size: 13 residues. Trimming pared 5 bases from V and 6 bases from J, leaving 8 bases between. Per germline, CDR1 MDHEN and CDR2 SYDVKM. CDR3: CASSEDSNSPLHF. The CDR3 nucleotides are TGTGCCAGCAGTGAGGACAGTAATTCACCCCTCCACTTT. The variable domain in full, completed from reference TRBV28 and TRBJ1-6, reads DVKVTQSSRYLVKRTGEKVFLECVQDMDHENMFWYRQDPGLGLRLIYFSYDVKMKEKGDIPEGYSVSREKKERFSLILESASTNQTSMYLCASSEDSNSPLHFGNGTRLTVT.

The CDR3 protein is CASSLAGGHVNQPQHF. DNA for the CDR3: TGTGCCAGCAGCTTAGCCGGGGGACACGTCAATCAGCCCCAGCATTTT. The chain is built from TRBV7-2 and TRBJ1-5, with D maybe TRBD1 (6 bases). Trimming stripped 0 bases from V and 3 bases from J, with 12 bases between. Germline lookup yields CDR1 SGHTA and CDR2 FQGNSA. The CDR3 is made up of 16 amino acids.

The genes are TRBV10-3 and TRBJ1-2, with D unclear. This CDR3 is 13 amino acids long. V was cut by 0 bases and J by 7 bases, with 9 bases left in between. The V gene's germline CDR1 is ENHRY and CDR2 SYGVKD. The CDR3 sequence: CAISESKPGGYTF. The DNA of the CDR3 is TGTGCCATCAGTGAGTCTAAGCCCGGTGGCTACACCTTC.

CDR3 residues: CASRRDSITVNTEAFF. The CDR3, as DNA: TGTGCCAGTAGACGGGACAGTATCACTGTGAACACTGAAGCTTTCTTT. V is TRBV19 and J is TRBJ1-1, with 7 bases lining up with TRBD1. The CDR3 spans 16 residues. Trimming at V came to 6 bases and at J to 0 bases, leaving 10 bases not matched to a gene. Germline V lookup: CDR1 LNHDA, CDR2 SQIVND (reference sequence).

J is TRBJ1-6 and V is TRBV19; TRBD1 aligns across 8 bases. J gave up 8 bases and V 4 bases, and 4 bases lay outside the gene matches. This CDR3 spans 14 amino acids. CDR1 and CDR2 (germline): LNHDA, SQIVND (reference sequence). Here the CDR3 reads CASSNDRGDSPLHF. For the CDR3, the DNA is TGTGCCAGTAGTAACGACAGGGGCGATTCACCCCTCCACTTT. The whole variable domain, filled in from reference TRBV19 and TRBJ1-6, reads DGGITQSPKYLFRKEGQNVTLSCEQNLNHDAMYWYRQDPGQGLRLIYYSQIVNDFQKGDIAEGYSVSREKKESFPLTVTSAQKNPTAFYLCASSNDRGDSPLHFGNGTRLTVT.

J is TRBJ1-1 and V is TRBV14; 7 nucleotides align to TRBD1. Unmatched junction bases numbered 4, after V lost 2 bases and J lost 1 base. The CDR3 runs to 15 residues. Germline V gene sequence: CDR1 SGHDN, CDR2 FVKESK. This CDR3 reads CASSQTGQANTEAFF. The CDR3 DNA sequence: TGTGCCAGCAGCCAAACAGGACAGGCGAACACTGAAGCTTTCTTT. Full variable domain (missing parts from reference TRBV14 and TRBJ1-1): EAGVTQFPSHSVIEKGQTVTLRCDPISGHDNLYWYRRVMGKEIKFLLHFVKESKQDESGMPNNRFLAERTGGTYSTLKVQPAELEDSGVYFCASSQTGQANTEAFFGQGTRLTVV.

The V gene is TRBV11-3, the J gene TRBJ2-7; D might be TRBD1 (6 bases). CDR3 size: 14 residues. Germline-derived CDR1 and CDR2 are SGHNT and YENEEA. V was clipped by 5 bases and J by 7 bases, with 18 bases between them. CDR3 sequence: CASSKQGFRWEQYF. The CDR3 bases are TGTGCCAGCAGCAAACAGGGCTTCAGATGGGAGCAGTACTTC.

The count of this clone is one. The V call is TRBV5-4, the J call TRBJ2-1; tentative D call: TRBD2 (5 bases). Germline lookup yields CDR1 SGHNT and CDR2 YYREEE (reference sequence). V was trimmed by 0 bases and J by 6 bases, leaving 7 bases between them. CDR3 length equals 13 residues. CDR3 in DNA: TGTGCCAGCAGCTTGGGAGGGCCCAATGAGCAGTTCTTC. It specifies CASSLGGPNEQFF. Drawing the rest from reference TRBV5-4 and TRBJ2-1, the complete variable domain is ETGVTQSPTHLIKTRGQQVTLRCSSQSGHNTVSWYQQALGQGPQFIFQYYREEENGRGNFPPRFSGLQFPNYSSELNVNALELDDSALYLCASSLGGPNEQFFGPGTRLTVL.